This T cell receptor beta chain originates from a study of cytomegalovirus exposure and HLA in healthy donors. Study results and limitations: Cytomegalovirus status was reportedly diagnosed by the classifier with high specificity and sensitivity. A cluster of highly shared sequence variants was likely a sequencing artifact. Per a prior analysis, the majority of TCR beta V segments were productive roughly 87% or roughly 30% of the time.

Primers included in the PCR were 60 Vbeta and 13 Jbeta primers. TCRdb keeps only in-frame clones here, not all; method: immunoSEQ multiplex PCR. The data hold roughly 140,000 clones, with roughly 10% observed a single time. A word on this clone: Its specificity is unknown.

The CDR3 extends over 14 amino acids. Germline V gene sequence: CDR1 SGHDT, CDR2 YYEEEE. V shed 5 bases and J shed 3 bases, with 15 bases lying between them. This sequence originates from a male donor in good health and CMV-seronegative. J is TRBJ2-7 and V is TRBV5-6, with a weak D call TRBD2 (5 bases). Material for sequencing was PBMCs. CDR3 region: CASSLRRPSYEQYF. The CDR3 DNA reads TGTGCCAGCAGTTTGAGGAGGCCCAGCTACGAGCAGTACTTC.